This T cell receptor beta chain is drawn from a study of persistence of HIV-infected CD4 T cells. Only one count was recorded for this clone. Its antigen is as yet unknown. The libraries were made with immunoSEQ version 4 in survey mode. Template was genomic DNA at 10 ng/uL, with up to 1 ug used per sample. The table came from immunoSEQ multiplex PCR; TCRdb's copy has only in-frame clones and leaves some out. The repertoire holds 35,000 to 45,000 clones, with about 85% as singletons. Lysates of CMV-infected fibroblasts at approximately 9.6 ug/mL stimulated these cells. CD40L/CD69 double-negative CD45RO-high memory CD4+ T cells were collected. The source is an adult man with HIV who was CMV-seropositive. Source: CD4+ T cells sorted from PBMCs after approximately 19-hour stimulation, taken from a patient who received antiretroviral therapy.

CDR3 in amino acids: CASSPDRKNTGELFF. For the CDR3, the DNA is TGTGCCAGCTCACCCGACAGGAAGAACACCGGGGAGCTGTTTTTT. The V gene is TRBV18, the J gene TRBJ2-2, with D maybe TRBD1 (6 bases). Trimming took 3 bases from V and 1 from J, leaving 9 bases between them. The CDR3 runs 15 residues. CDR1 is KGHSH and CDR2 is LQKENI in the germline V gene.